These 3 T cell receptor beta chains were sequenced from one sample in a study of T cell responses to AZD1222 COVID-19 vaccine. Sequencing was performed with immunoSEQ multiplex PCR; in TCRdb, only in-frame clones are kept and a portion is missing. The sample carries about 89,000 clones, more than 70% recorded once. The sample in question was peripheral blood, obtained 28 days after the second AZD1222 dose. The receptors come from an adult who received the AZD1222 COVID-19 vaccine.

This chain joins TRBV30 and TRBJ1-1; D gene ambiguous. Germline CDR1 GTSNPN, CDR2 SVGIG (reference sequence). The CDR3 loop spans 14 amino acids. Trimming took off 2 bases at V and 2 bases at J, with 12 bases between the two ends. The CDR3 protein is CAWSLTGVNTEAFF. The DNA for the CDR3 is TGTGCCTGGAGTCTAACGGGCGTAAACACTGAAGCTTTCTTT.

The CDR3 is CASSYGLAGFAEQFF. CDR3 nucleotide sequence: TGTGCCAGCAGTTACGGACTAGCGGGATTCGCTGAGCAGTTCTTC. The chain employs TRBV27 and TRBJ2-1, with TRBD2 matching over 12 bases. Germline assignment: CDR1 MNHEY and CDR2 SMNVEV (reference sequence). The length of the CDR3 is 15 residues. After removal of 4 bases from V and 9 bases from J, the junction contained 7 bases not matched to a gene.

CDR3 loop: CASSQHIQGAYEQFF. CDR3 DNA: TGCGCCAGCAGCCAGCATATACAGGGGGCCTATGAGCAGTTCTTC. The genes are TRBV4-1 and TRBJ2-1; 9 nucleotides align to TRBD1. Germline loops: CDR1 MGHRA, CDR2 YSYEKL. The CDR3 is 15 residues long. The V segment lost 3 bases and the J segment 8 bases; nucleotides outside the gene matches: 8.